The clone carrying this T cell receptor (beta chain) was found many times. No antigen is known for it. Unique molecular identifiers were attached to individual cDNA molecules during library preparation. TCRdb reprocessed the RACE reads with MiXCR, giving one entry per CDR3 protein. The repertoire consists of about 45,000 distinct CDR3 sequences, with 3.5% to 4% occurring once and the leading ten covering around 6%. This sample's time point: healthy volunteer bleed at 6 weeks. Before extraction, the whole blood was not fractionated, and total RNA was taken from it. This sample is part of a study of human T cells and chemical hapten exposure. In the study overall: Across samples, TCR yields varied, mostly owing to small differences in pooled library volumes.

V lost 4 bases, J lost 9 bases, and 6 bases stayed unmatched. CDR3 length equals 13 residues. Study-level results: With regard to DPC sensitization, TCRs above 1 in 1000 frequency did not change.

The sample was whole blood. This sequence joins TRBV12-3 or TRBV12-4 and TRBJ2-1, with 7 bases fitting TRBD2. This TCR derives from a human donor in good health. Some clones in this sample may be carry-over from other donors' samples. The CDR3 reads CASSSFSGFEQFF. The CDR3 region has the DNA TGTGCCAGCAGTTCTTTTAGCGGGTTTGAGCAGTTCTTC.